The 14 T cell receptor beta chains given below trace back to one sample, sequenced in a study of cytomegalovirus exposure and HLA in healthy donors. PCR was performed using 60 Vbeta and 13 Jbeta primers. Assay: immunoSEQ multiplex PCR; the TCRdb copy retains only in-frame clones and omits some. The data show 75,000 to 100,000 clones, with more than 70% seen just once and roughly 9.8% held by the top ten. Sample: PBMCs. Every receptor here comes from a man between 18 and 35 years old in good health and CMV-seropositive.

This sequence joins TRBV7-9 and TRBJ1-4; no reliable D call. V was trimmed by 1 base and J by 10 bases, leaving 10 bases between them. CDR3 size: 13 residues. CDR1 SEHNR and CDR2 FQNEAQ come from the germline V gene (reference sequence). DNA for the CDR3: TGTGCCAGCAGCTTAGACGCGGTGGGAAAACTGTTTTTT. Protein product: CASSLDAVGKLFF.

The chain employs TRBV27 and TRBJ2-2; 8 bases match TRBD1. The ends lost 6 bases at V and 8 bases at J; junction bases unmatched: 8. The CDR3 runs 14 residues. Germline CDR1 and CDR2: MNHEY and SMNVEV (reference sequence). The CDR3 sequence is CASRRDRLVGELFF. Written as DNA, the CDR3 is TGTGCCAGCAGGCGGGACAGGTTGGTGGGGGAGCTGTTTTTT.

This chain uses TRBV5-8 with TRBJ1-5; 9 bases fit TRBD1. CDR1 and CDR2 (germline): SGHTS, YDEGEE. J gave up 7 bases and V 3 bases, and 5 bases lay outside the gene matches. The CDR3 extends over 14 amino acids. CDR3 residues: CASSSTGGWQPQHF. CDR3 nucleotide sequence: TGTGCCAGCAGCTCTACAGGGGGCTGGCAGCCCCAGCATTTT.

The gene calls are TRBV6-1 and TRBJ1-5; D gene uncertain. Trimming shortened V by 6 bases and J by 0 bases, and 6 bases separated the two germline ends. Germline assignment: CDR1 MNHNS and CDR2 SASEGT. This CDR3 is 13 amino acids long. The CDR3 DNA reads TGTGCCAGCAGCCTAGATAGCAATCAGCCCCAGCATTTT. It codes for CASSLDSNQPQHF.

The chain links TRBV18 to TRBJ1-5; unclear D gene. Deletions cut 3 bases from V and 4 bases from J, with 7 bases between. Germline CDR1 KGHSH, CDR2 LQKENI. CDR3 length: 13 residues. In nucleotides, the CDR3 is TGTGCCAGCTCACCCTCGGTGAATCAGCCCCAGCATTTT. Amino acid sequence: CASSPSVNQPQHF.

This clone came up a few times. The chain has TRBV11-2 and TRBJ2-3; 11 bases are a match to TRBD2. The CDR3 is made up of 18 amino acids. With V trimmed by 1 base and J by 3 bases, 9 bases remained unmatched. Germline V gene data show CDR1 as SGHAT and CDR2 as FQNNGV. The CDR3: CASSLGLFTSGGTDTQYF. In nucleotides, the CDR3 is TGTGCCAGCAGCTTAGGGTTGTTCACTAGCGGGGGAACAGATACGCAGTATTTT.

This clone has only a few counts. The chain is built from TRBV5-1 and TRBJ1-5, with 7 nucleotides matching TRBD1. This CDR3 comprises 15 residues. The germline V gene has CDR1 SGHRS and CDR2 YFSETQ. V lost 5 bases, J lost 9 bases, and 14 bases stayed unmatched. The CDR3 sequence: CASRRDSTSGRPQHF. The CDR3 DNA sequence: TGCGCCAGCAGACGGGACAGCACCTCTGGACGGCCCCAGCATTTT.

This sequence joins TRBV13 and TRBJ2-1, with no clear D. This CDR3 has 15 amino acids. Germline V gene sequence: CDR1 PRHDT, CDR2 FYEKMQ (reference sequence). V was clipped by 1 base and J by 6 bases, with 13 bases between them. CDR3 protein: CASSLAGVRFNEQFF. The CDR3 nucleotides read TGTGCCAGCAGCTTAGCCGGCGTGAGGTTCAATGAGCAGTTCTTC.

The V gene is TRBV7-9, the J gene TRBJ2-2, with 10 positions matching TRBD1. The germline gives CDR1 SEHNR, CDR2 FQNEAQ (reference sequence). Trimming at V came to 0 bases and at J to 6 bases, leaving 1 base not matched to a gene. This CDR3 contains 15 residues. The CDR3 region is CASSLAGTGAGELFF. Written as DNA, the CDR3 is TGTGCCAGCAGCTTAGCGGGGACAGGGGCCGGGGAGCTGTTTTTT.

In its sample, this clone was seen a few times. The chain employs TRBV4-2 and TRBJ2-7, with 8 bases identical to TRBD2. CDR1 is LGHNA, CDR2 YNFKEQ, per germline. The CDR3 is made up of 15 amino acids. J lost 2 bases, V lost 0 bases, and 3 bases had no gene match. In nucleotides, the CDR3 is TGTGCCAGCAGCCAAGAACTAGCGGAAGCCTACGAGCAGTACTTC. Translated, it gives CASSQELAEAYEQYF.

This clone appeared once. The CDR3 reads CATSGGSYQETQYF. The CDR3 DNA sequence: TGTGCCACTAGCGGGGGGTCGTACCAAGAGACCCAGTACTTC. The rearrangement joins TRBV10-3 to TRBJ2-5; 11 nucleotides line up with TRBD2. Germline assignment: CDR1 ENHRY and CDR2 SYGVKD. This CDR3 contains 14 residues. J gave up 0 bases and V 10 bases, and 4 bases lay outside the gene matches.

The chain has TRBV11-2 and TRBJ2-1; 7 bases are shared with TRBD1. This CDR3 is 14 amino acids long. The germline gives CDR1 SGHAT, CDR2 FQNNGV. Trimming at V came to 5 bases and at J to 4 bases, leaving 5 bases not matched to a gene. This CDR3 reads CASSARDSYNEQFF. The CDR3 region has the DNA TGTGCCAGCAGCGCCCGGGACAGTTACAATGAGCAGTTCTTC.

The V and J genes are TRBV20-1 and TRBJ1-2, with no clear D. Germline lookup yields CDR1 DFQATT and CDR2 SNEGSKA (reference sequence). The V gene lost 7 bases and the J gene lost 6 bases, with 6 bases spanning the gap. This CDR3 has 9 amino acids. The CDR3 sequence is CSVQNGYTF. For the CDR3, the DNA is TGCAGTGTTCAAAATGGCTACACCTTC.

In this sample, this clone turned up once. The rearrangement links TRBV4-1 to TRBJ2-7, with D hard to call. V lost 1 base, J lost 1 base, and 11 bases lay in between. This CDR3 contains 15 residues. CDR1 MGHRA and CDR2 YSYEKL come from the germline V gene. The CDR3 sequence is CASSQGPTASYEQYF. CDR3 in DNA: TGCGCCAGCAGCCAAGGCCCCACAGCTTCCTACGAGCAGTACTTC.